The T cell receptor beta chain described here comes from a study of blood T cell repertoires in COVID-19 (dated by TCRdb to the early 2020s). Broadly, across the study: Samples from collaborators originated in the United States, Italy and Spain and spanned both the acute and convalescent phases of COVID-19. The material from the prospective study consisted of cDNA or gDNA derived from T cells, B-cell-depleted T cells, or PBMCs. Deeply sampled blood TCRbeta repertoires from subjects exposed to, actively infected with, or recovered from COVID-19 were included in the dataset. The repertoires were released in a freely available public database intended as a resource for research on the immune response to SARS-CoV-2. The samples were drawn from two sources: the first 160 participants of the ongoing ImmuneRACE study, and 1,000 to 1,500 subjects contributed by 6 global collaborators. A de-identified subject ID, COVID-19 status, age in years and sex were almost always included in the sample metadata. Where HLA class I and class II types were available, the types were taken from metadata supplied by the sample provider, not from assay-based typing. The study at large found these results: The amount of clinical and demographic metadata varied by source and participant and was provided uncurated.

As concerns this clone: Its antigen is currently not known. Base qualities were left out, and no much larger clone turns up one base away.

TCRbeta CDR3 regions were amplified from genomic DNA using the immunoSEQ Assay, a bias-controlled multiplex PCR. For the original study's pipeline: Within the assay, amplification of reference gene primers was used to estimate how many nucleated cells each sample contained. To quantify the absolute abundance of each unique TCRbeta CDR3 rearrangement, sequence reads were collapsed and filtered. For each sample, productive Simpson clonality was calculated as the square root of Simpson's diversity index over productive rearrangements. This immuneACCESS table, as held by TCRdb, lists in-frame sequences with V and J called but not all clones. Of the missing ones, under half trace to an unresolved V gene in checked studies; the others have no known cause. The V and J calls and clone size were taken over from that table, and D and trimming were inferred from the DNA. A total of over 200,000 clones appear in this sample, roughly 80% of them only once. The ten most abundant clones make up roughly 5% of the sample.

The collaborating institutions used their own protocols to collect whole blood in K2EDTA tubes. Collaborator samples were shipped for TCRbeta analysis as frozen whole blood, isolated PBMCs, or DNA extracted from either sample type. V loses 6 bases, J loses 0 bases, and the germline ends lie 6 bases apart. The CDR3 measures 13 amino acids from cysteine to phenylalanine. Only CDR3 DNA remains: 39 bases, in frame from the first base. The germline V gene supplies CDR1 KGHSH and CDR2 LQKENI. Recombination joined TRBV18 with TRBJ1-5, with the D gene not confidently named. The TCR comes from a human donor in a cohort sampled during active COVID-19. Sequencing was performed on peripheral blood. The DNA sequence is TGTGCCAGCTCGTCCAATAGCAATCAGCCCCAGCATTTT. Its protein product is CASSSNSNQPQHF. The variable domain in full, with residues beyond the CDR3 obtained from the reference TRBV18 and TRBJ1-5 genes, is NAGVMQNPRHLVRRRGQEARLRCSPMKGHSHVYWYRQLPEEGLKFMVYLQKENIIDESGMPKERFSAEFPKEGPSILRIQQVVRGDSAAYFCASSSNSNQPQHFGDGTRLSIL.